These T cell receptor beta chains were read from a single sample in a study of long-term antiretroviral therapy in people with HIV. Method: immunoSEQ multiplex PCR; TCRdb's copy keeps in-frame clones and lacks some. The repertoire has around 20,000 clones, over 75% of them found once; the top ten carry around 9.1%. The sample here was unsorted PBMCs, taken 4.2 years after starting antiretroviral therapy. These receptor sequences come from a man aged 50-60 years with HIV. Each CDR3 is given with its conserved first and last residue. The D gene is left open where the match is weak. Clone size appears in some rows only: once, few, many, or a class for an expanded clone.

cdr3_aa,cdr3_nt,v_call,d_call,j_call,clone_size
CASSQDYGFGEKLFF,TGTGCCAGCAGCCAAGATTACGGGTTCGGGGAAAAACTGTTTTTT,TRBV14,NA,TRBJ1-4,NA
CASSLGGFSPLHF,TGTGCCAGCAGCTTAGGTGGATTTTCACCCCTCCACTTT,TRBV7-6,NA,TRBJ1-6,NA
CASSITGGAGELFF,TGCGCCAGCAGTATCACGGGGGGGGCCGGGGAGCTGTTTTTT,TRBV10-2,TRBD2,TRBJ2-2,NA
CASYLIGQGTDTQYF,TGTGCCAGCTATCTTATTGGACAGGGCACAGATACGCAGTATTTT,TRBV6-1,TRBD1,TRBJ2-3,NA
CASSIVFSGGQPQHF,TGTGCCAGTAGTATAGTTTTCTCGGGCGGTCAGCCCCAGCATTTT,TRBV19,NA,TRBJ1-5,NA
CASSLGTAEQYF,TGTGCCAGCAGCCTAGGGACGGCCGAGCAGTACTTC,TRBV11-3,NA,TRBJ2-7,NA
CAWSSSTGTNTEAFF,TGTGCCTGGAGTTCCTCGACAGGGACGAACACTGAAGCTTTCTTT,TRBV30,TRBD1,TRBJ1-1,NA
CASSYSGSRYGYTF,TGTGCCAGCAGTTATTCAGGGAGTAGGTATGGCTACACCTTC,TRBV6-5,NA,TRBJ1-2,NA
CASSFSGAFDTGELFF,TGCGCCAGCAGCTTTTCGGGGGCGTTTGACACCGGGGAGCTGTTTTTT,TRBV5-1,NA,TRBJ2-2,NA
CASSPRGSTGELFF,TGCGCCAGCAGCCCGAGGGGGAGCACCGGGGAGCTGTTTTTT,TRBV5-1,NA,TRBJ2-2,NA
CASSLRRYNEQFF,TGTGCCAGCAGCTTAAGGCGGTACAATGAGCAGTTCTTC,TRBV7-8,NA,TRBJ2-1,NA
CASSIDRYEQYF,TGTGCCAGTAGTATCGACAGGTACGAGCAGTACTTC,TRBV19,NA,TRBJ2-7,once
CASSLEQAFSYEQYF,TGTGCCAGCAGCTTAGAACAGGCTTTCTCCTACGAGCAGTACTTC,TRBV7-2,NA,TRBJ2-7,NA
CASSPWGLAGYQETQYF,TGTGCCAGCAGCCCCTGGGGACTAGCGGGGTATCAAGAGACCCAGTACTTC,TRBV11-2,TRBD2,TRBJ2-5,NA
CASRHWTGLGYTF,TGTGCCAGCAGACATTGGACAGGGCTTGGCTACACCTTC,TRBV11-2,TRBD1,TRBJ1-2,NA
CAISESVTGNQPQHF,TGTGCCATCAGTGAGTCTGTGACAGGGAACCAGCCCCAGCATTTT,TRBV10-3,TRBD1,TRBJ1-5,NA
CASSMDRGYEQYF,TGTGCCAGCAGTATGGACAGGGGGTACGAGCAGTACTTC,TRBV28,TRBD1,TRBJ2-7,NA
CASSLGKGRGYTF,TGTGCCAGCAGCCTGGGTAAAGGGAGGGGCTACACCTTC,TRBV5-5,NA,TRBJ1-2,NA
CASISPLGSYNEQFF,TGTGCCAGCATATCCCCACTCGGCTCCTACAATGAGCAGTTCTTC,TRBV27,NA,TRBJ2-1,NA
CAISASGTGSSPHPYEQYF,TGTGCCATCAGTGCGTCCGGGACAGGGTCTTCTCCCCACCCCTACGAGCAGTACTTC,TRBV10-3,TRBD1,TRBJ2-7,once
CASSLGSSGNTIYF,TGCGCCAGCAGCTTAGGAAGCTCTGGAAACACCATATATTTT,TRBV5-1,NA,TRBJ1-3,NA
CASSQERGLGTEAFF,TGCGCCAGCAGCCAAGAGAGGGGTCTCGGCACTGAAGCTTTCTTT,TRBV4-3,NA,TRBJ1-1,NA
CASSVGLGTDTQYF,TGTGCCAGCAGCGTAGGGCTAGGCACAGATACGCAGTATTTT,TRBV9,NA,TRBJ2-3,NA
CSVAGTVLPSYTQYF,TGCAGCGTAGCCGGGACAGTACTACCCTCCTATACGCAGTATTTT,TRBV29-1,TRBD1,TRBJ2-3,NA
CSHYLDTQYF,TGCAGTCACTACCTAGATACGCAGTATTTT,TRBV20-1,NA,TRBJ2-3,NA
CASSHRGGSYNEQFF,TGCGCCAGCAGCCACCGGGGGGGCTCCTACAATGAGCAGTTCTTC,TRBV4-1,TRBD2,TRBJ2-1,NA
CASSVGDSGGLQETQYF,TGTGCCAGCAGCGTAGGTGATAGCGGGGGGTTACAAGAGACCCAGTACTTC,TRBV9,TRBD2,TRBJ2-5,NA
CASSYSSSGEQEQYF,TGTGCCAGCAGTTACTCGTCTAGCGGGGAGCAAGAGCAGTACTTC,TRBV6-5,TRBD2,TRBJ2-7,NA
CASSEAKRGGNTQYF,TGCGCCAGCAGTGAGGCAAAGCGGGGGGGAAATACGCAGTATTTT,TRBV10-2,TRBD2,TRBJ2-3,NA
CAWSGDGVAYYEQYF,TGTGCCTGGAGTGGAGACGGGGTCGCCTATTACGAGCAGTACTTC,TRBV30,NA,TRBJ2-7,NA
CASSSRDNSPLHF,TGTGCCAGCTCATCCCGGGACAATTCGCCCCTCCACTTT,TRBV18,NA,TRBJ1-6,few
CATSPSDYSNQPQHF,TGTGCCACCAGTCCGTCGGACTATAGCAATCAGCCCCAGCATTTT,TRBV15,NA,TRBJ1-5,NA
CASSAGTGVVTYEQYF,TGTGCCAGCAGCGCCGGTACAGGGGTCGTAACCTACGAGCAGTACTTC,TRBV9,TRBD1,TRBJ2-7,NA
CASSLDRLSYEQYF,TGTGCCAGCAGCCTGGACAGGCTCTCCTACGAGCAGTACTTC,TRBV5-8,TRBD1,TRBJ2-7,NA
CATSRVLDSGHEQYF,TGTGCCACCAGCAGAGTGCTAGATTCTGGGCACGAGCAGTACTTC,TRBV15,NA,TRBJ2-7,NA
CASSLGDRMANYGYTF,TGCGCCAGCAGCTTGGGGGACCGGATGGCTAACTATGGCTACACCTTC,TRBV5-1,NA,TRBJ1-2,NA
CASSVLDRGRNYGYTF,TGTGCCAGCAGTGTTCTGGACAGGGGGAGAAACTATGGCTACACCTTC,TRBV28,TRBD1,TRBJ1-2,NA
CASSLGETRLMNTEAFF,TGTGCCAGCAGCTTGGGAGAGACTCGGCTTATGAACACTGAAGCTTTCTTT,TRBV5-6,NA,TRBJ1-1,NA
CASSQAPGGSYGYTF,TGCGCCAGCAGCCAAGCCCCAGGGGGCAGCTATGGCTACACCTTC,TRBV4-1,TRBD1,TRBJ1-2,NA
CAWSAGTGNTEAFF,TGTGCCTGGAGTGCCGGGACGGGAAACACTGAAGCTTTCTTT,TRBV30,NA,TRBJ1-1,NA